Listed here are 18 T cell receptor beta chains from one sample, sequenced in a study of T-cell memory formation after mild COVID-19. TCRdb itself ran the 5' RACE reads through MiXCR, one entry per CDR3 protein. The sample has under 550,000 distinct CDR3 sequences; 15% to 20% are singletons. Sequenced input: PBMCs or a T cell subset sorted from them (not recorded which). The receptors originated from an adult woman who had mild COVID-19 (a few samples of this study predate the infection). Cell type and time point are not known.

CDR3 sequence: CASSLLGLEDYNEQFF. CDR3 bases: TGCGCCAGCAGCTTGCTAGGACTAGAAGATTACAATGAGCAGTTCTTC. This rearrangement joins TRBV5-1 to TRBJ2-1; 7 bases match TRBD2. CDR3 size: 16 residues. The V gene end was trimmed by 1 base and the J gene end by 4 bases; junction bases not matched to a gene: 8. CDR1 SGHRS and CDR2 YFSETQ come from the germline V gene.

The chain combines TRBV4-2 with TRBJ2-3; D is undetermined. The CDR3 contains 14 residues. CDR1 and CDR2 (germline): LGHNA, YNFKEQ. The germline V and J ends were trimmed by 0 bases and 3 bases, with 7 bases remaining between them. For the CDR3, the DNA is TGTGCCAGCAGCCAAGAACTCGGGACAGATACGCAGTATTTT. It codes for CASSQELGTDTQYF.

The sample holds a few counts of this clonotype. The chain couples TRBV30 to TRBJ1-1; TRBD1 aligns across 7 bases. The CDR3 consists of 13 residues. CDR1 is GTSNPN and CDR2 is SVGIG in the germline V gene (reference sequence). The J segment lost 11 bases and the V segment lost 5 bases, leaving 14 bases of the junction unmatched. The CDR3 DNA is TGTGCCTGGGACGGAGGGGGCTATGCGGAGGCTTTCTTT. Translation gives CAWDGGGYAEAFF. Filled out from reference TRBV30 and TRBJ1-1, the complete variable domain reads SQTIHQWPATLVQPVGSPLSLECTVEGTSNPNLYWYRQAAGRGLQLLFYSVGIGQISSEVPQNLSASRPQDRQFILSSKKLLLSDSGFYLCAWDGGGYAEAFFGQGTRLTVV.

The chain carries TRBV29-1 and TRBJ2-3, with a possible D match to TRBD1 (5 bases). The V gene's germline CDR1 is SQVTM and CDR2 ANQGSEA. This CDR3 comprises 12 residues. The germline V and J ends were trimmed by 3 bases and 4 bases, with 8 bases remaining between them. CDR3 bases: TGCAGCGTTGACAGGGCCGCAGATACGCAGTATTTT. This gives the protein CSVDRAADTQYF.

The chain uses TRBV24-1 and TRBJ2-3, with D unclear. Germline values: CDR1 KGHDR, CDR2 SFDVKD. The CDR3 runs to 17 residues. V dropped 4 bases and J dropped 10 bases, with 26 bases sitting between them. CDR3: CATSDPTGPVGRSSQYF. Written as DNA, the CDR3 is TGTGCCACCAGTGACCCGACCGGGCCCGTGGGAAGGAGTTCGCAGTATTTT.

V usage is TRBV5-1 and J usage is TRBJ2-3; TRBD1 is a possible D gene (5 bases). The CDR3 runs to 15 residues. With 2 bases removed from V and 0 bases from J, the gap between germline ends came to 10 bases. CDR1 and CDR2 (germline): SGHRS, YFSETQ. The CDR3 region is CASSFDRSSTDTQYF. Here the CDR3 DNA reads TGCGCCAGCAGCTTCGACAGATCTAGCACAGATACGCAGTATTTT.

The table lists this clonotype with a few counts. CDR3 in DNA: TGCGCCAGCAGCCCGGACAGGGTATCTCCCTACGAGCAGTACTTC. The encoded protein is CASSPDRVSPYEQYF. The rearrangement joins TRBV5-1 to TRBJ2-7, with 8 bases lining up with TRBD1. Germline-derived CDR1 and CDR2 are SGHRS and YFSETQ. V shed 4 bases, J shed 2 bases, and the junction held 8 bases outside the gene matches. This CDR3 is built from 15 residues.

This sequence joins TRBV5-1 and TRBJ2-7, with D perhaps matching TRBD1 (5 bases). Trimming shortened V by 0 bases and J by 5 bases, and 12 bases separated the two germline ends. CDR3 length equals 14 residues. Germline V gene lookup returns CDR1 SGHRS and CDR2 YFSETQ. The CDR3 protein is CASSLGSGYDEQYF. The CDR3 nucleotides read TGCGCCAGCAGCTTGGGATCAGGGTACGACGAGCAGTACTTC. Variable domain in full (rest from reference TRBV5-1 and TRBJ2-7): KAGVTQTPRYLIKTRGQQVTLSCSPISGHRSVSWYQQTPGQGLQFLFEYFSETQRNKGNFPGRFSGRQFSNSRSEMNVSTLELGDSALYLCASSLGSGYDEQYFGPGTRLTVT.

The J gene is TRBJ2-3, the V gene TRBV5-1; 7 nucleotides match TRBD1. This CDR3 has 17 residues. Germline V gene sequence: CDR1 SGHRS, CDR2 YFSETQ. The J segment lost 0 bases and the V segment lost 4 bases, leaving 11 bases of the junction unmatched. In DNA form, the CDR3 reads TGCGCCAGCAGCCGCAGAGGGGGCCTAAGCAGCACAGATACGCAGTATTTT. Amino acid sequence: CASSRRGGLSSTDTQYF.

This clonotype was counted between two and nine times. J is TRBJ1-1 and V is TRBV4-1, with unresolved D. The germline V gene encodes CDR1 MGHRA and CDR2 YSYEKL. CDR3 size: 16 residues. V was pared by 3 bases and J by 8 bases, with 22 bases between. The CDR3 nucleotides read TGCGCCAGCAGCCATGGCCTAGAGGCGTTACCCCCCGAAGCTTTCTTT. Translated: CASSHGLEALPPEAFF.

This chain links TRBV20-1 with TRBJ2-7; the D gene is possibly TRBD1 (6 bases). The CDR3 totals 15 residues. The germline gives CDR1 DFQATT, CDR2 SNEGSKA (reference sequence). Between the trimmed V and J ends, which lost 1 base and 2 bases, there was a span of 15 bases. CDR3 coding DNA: TGCAGTGCTAGAGGTGCCCCAGGGGACACCTACGAGCAGTACTTC. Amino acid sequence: CSARGAPGDTYEQYF.

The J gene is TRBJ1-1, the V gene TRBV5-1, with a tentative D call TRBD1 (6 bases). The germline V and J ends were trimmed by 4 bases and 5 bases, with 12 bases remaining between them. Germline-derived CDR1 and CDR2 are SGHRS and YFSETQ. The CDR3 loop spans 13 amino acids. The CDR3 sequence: CASSRGSGTEAFF. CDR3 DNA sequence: TGCGCCAGCAGCAGGGGGTCTGGGACTGAAGCTTTCTTT.

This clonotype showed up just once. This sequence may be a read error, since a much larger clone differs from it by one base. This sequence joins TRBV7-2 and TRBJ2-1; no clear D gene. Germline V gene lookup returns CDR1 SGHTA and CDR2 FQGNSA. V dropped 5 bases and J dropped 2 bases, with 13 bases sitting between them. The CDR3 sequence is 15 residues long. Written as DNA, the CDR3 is TGTGCCAGCAGCCCCAGGTGGGATACCTACAATGAGCAGTTCTTC. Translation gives CASSPRWDTYNEQFF.

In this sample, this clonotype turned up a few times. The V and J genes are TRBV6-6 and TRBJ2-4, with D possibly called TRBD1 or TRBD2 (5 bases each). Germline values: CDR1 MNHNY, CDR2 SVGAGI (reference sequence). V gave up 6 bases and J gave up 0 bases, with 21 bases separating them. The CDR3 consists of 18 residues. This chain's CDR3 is CASSPGLGLGVAKNIQYF. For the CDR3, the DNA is TGTGCCAGCAGCCCCGGTTTGGGGCTGGGGGTAGCCAAAAACATTCAGTACTTC.

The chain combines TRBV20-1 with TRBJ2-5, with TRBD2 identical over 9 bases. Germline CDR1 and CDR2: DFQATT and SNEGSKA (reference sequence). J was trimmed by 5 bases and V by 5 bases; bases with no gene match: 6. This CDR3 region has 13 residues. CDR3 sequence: CSASAGGPETQYF. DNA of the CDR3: TGCAGTGCTTCCGCGGGGGGGCCGGAGACCCAGTACTTC.

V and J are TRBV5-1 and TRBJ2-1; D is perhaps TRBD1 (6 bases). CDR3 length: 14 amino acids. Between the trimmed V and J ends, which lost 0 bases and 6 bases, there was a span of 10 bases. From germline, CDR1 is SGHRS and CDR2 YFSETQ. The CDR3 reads CASSLGGRSNEQFF. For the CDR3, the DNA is TGCGCCAGCAGCTTGGGGGGGCGAAGCAATGAGCAGTTCTTC.

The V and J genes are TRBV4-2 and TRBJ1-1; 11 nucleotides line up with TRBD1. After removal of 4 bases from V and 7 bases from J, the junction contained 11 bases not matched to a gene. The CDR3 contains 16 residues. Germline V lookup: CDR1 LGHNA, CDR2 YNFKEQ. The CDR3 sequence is CASSRKPGQGEFEAFF. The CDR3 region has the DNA TGTGCCAGCAGCCGTAAACCGGGACAGGGGGAATTTGAAGCTTTCTTT.

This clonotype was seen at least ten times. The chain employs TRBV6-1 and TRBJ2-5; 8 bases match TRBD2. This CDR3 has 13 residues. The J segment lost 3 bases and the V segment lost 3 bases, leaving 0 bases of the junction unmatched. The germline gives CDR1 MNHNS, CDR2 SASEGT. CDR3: CASSEREEETQYF. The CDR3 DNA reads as TGTGCCAGCAGTGAGCGGGAGGAAGAGACCCAGTACTTC.